The clone carrying this TCR beta chain was recorded once. These data are taken from a study of graft-versus-host responses after intestinal transplantation. Study details: Those transplanted obtained multivisceral, liver-intestinal, or isolated intestinal grafts. Study results and limitations: The marrow of recipients harbored GvH clones, and ileum or blood showed some of them first. High graft-versus-host to host-versus-graft clonal ratios were found in allografts of patients who had graft-donor T cell macrochimerism.

Responders labeled with CFSE (around 200,000) were plated with around 200,000 irradiated, violet-dye-labeled stimulators. Sequencing was performed with immunoSEQ multiplex PCR; in TCRdb, only in-frame clones are kept and a portion is missing. The sample lists about 20,000 clones; roughly 40% were seen once. The V and J ends lost 3 bases and 1 base, in that order; junction bases with no gene match: 3. Germline loops: CDR1 SGHDT, CDR2 YYEEEE. The CDR3 is 14 amino acids. The sequence was collected from a human patient who received an intestinal transplant. The J gene is TRBJ1-2, the V gene TRBV5-6, with 7 bases identical to TRBD1. Sequencing was performed on alloreactive CD4+ T cells from a mixed lymphocyte reaction culture, taken before intestinal transplant. As for subset: CFSE-low proliferating T cells sorted from approximately six-day pre-transplant mixed lymphocyte reaction (GvH or HvG direction). CDR3 nucleotides: TGTGCCAGCAGCTGGGGACAGTATAACTATGGCTACACCTTC. Its translation is CASSWGQYNYGYTF. Full variable domain (missing parts from reference TRBV5-6 and TRBJ1-2): DAGVTQSPTHLIKTRGQQVTLRCSPKSGHDTVSWYQQALGQGPQFIFQYYEEEERQRGNFPDRFSGHQFPNYSSELNVNALLLGDSALYLCASSWGQYNYGYTFGSGTRLTVV.